This TCR beta chain appears in the sequencing data of a study of blood T cell repertoires in COVID-19. Study in general: Collection of acute and convalescent COVID-19 samples took place in the United States, Italy and Spain.

TCRdb's copy holds only in-frame clones and misses some; the assay was immunoSEQ multiplex PCR. The sample lists about 100,000 clones; approximately 89% were seen once. V shed 1 base, J shed 7 bases, and the junction held 5 bases outside the gene matches. The germline V gene has CDR1 SGHRS and CDR2 YFSETQ. This CDR3 contains 14 residues. V usage is TRBV5-1 and J usage is TRBJ2-1; 7 bases agree with TRBD2. Sequencing was done on a sample of peripheral blood. The origin of this receptor is a man over 45 with active COVID-19. CDR3 region: CASSLNWGGNEQFF. The CDR3 DNA sequence: TGCGCCAGCAGCTTGAATTGGGGGGGTAATGAGCAGTTCTTC.